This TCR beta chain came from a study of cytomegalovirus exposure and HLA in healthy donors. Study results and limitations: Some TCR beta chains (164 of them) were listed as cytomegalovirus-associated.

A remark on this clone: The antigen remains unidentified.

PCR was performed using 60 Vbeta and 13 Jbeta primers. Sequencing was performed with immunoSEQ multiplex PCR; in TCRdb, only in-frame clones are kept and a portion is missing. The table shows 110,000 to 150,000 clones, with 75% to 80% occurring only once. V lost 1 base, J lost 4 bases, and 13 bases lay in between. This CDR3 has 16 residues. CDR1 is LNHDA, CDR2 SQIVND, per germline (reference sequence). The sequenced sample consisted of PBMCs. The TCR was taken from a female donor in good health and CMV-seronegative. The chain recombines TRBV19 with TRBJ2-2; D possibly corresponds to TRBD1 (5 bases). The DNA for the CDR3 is TGTGCCAGTAGTATAGCCAGGGTGGATGGCACCGGGGAGCTGTTTTTT. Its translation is CASSIARVDGTGELFF. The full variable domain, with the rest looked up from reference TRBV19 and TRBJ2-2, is DGGITQSPKYLFRKEGQNVTLSCEQNLNHDAMYWYRQDPGQGLRLIYYSQIVNDFQKGDIAEGYSVSREKKESFPLTVTSAQKNPTAFYLCASSIARVDGTGELFFGEGSRLTVL.